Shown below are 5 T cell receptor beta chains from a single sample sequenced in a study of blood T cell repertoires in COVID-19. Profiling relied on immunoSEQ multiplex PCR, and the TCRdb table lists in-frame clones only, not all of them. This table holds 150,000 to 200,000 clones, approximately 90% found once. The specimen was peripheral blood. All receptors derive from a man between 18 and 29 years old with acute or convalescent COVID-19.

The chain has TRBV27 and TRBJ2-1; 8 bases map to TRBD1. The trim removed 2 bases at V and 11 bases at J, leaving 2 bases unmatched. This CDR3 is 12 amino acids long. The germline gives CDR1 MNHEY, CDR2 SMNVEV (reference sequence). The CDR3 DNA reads TGTGCCAGCAGTTTAGGACAGGGCAAGCAGTTCTTC. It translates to CASSLGQGKQFF.

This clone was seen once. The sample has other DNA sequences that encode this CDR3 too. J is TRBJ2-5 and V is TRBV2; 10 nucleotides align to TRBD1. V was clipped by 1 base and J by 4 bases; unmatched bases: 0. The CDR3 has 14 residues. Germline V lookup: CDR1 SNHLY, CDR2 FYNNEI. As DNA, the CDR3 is TGTGCCAGCAGTGAAGGGACAGGGGGAGAGACCCAGTACTTC. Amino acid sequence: CASSEGTGGETQYF.

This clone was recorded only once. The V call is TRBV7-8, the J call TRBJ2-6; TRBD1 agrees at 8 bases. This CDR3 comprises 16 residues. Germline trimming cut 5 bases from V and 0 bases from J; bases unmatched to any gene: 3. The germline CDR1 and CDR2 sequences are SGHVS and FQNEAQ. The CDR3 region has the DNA TGTGCCAGCAGCCGGACAGGGAACTCTGGGGCCAACGTCCTGACTTTC. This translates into CASSRTGNSGANVLTF.

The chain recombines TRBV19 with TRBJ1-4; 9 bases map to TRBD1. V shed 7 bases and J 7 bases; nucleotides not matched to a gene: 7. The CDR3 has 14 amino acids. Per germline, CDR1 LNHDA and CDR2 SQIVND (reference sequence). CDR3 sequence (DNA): TGTGCCAGTACGGGACAGGGTGTTTCTGAAAAACTGTTTTTT. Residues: CASTGQGVSEKLFF.

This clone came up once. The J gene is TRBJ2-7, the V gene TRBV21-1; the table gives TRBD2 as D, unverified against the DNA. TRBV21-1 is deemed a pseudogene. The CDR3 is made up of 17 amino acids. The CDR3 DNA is TGTGCCAGCAGCAAAGTCATGGGGAAGGGAGACTCCTACGAGCAGTACGTC. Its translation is CASSKVMGKGDSYEQYV.